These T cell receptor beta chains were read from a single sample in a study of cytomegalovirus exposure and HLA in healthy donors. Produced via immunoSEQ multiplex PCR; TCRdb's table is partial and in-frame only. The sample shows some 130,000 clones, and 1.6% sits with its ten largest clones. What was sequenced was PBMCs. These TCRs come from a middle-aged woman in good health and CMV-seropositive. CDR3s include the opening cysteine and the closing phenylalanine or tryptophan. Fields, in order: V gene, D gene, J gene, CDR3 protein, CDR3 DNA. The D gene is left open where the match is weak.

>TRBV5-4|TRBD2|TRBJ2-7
CASSPTAGGPYEQYF
TGTGCCAGCAGCCCCACAGCGGGAGGGCCCTACGAGCAGTACTTC
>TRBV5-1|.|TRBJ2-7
CASSLDILYEQYF
TGCGCCAGCAGCTTGGATATTCTTTACGAGCAGTACTTC
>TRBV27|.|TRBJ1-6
CASSPLPDNSPLHF
TGTGCCAGCAGTCCCCTCCCCGATAATTCACCCCTCCACTTT
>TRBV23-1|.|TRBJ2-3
CASSQSAGNLTDTQYF
TGCGCCAGCAGTCAATCAGCCGGTAACCTCACAGATACGCAGTATTTT
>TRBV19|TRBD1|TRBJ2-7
CASRTGTGVNEQYF
TGTGCCAGTAGGACCGGGACAGGGGTAAACGAGCAGTACTTC
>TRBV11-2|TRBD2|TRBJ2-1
CASSFRTSTINEQFF
TGTGCCAGCAGTTTCCGGACTAGCACAATCAATGAGCAGTTCTTC
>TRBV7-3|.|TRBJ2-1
CASSLKAPGAEQFF
TGTGCCAGCAGCTTAAAAGCCCCAGGGGCTGAGCAGTTCTTC
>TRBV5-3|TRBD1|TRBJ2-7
CARSFKTGVYEQYF
TGTGCCAGAAGCTTTAAGACAGGGGTCTACGAGCAGTACTTC
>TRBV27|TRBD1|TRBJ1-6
CASSLSPRGVSPLHF
TGTGCCAGCAGTTTATCCCCCAGGGGGGTTTCACCCCTCCACTTT
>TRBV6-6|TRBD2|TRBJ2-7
CASFREGPYEQYF
TGTGCCAGTTTCAGGGAGGGCCCCTACGAGCAGTACTTC
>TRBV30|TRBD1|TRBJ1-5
CAWSGEGAEQPQHF
TGTGCCTGGTCCGGTGAGGGGGCCGAGCAGCCCCAGCATTTT
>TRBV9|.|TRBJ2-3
CASSPEGRNTDTQYF
TGTGCCAGCAGCCCGGAGGGCCGGAACACAGATACGCAGTATTTT
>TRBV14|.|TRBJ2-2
CASSQHGPGELFF
TGTGCCAGCAGCCAACATGGCCCCGGGGAGCTGTTTTTT
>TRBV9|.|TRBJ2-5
CASSLSGVLETQYF
TGTGCCAGCAGTCTCTCGGGAGTCCTAGAGACCCAGTACTTC
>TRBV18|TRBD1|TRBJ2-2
CASSPGRGPNTGELFF
TGTGCCAGCTCCCCTGGCAGGGGGCCGAACACCGGGGAGCTGTTTTTT
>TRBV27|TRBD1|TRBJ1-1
CASSPLGTAEAFF
TGTGCCAGCAGTCCCCTCGGGACAGCTGAAGCTTTCTTT
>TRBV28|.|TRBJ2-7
CASSAGQTIGQYF
TGTGCCAGCAGTGCGGGACAGACCATCGGGCAGTACTTC
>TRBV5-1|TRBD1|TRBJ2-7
CASSLKGADYEQYF
TGCGCCAGCAGCTTGAAGGGGGCTGATTACGAGCAGTACTTC
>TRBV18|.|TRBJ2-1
CASSPLPRRSLIQGQFF
TGTGCCAGCTCACCCCTCCCAAGGCGGTCCCTCATTCAGGGGCAGTTCTTC
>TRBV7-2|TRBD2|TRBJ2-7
CASSPRSASGTFYEQYF
TGTGCCAGCAGCCCCCGTTCAGCTAGCGGGACCTTCTACGAGCAGTACTTC
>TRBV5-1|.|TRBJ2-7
CASSLAGTNEQYF
TGCGCCAGCAGCTTGGCGGGGACAAACGAGCAGTACTTC
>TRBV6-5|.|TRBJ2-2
CASGAATGELFF
TGTGCCAGCGGAGCGGCTACCGGGGAGCTGTTTTTT
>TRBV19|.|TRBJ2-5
CASSTGWETQYF
TGTGCCAGTAGTACGGGGTGGGAGACCCAGTACTTC
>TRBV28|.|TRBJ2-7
CASSPPVYEQYF
TGTGCCAGCAGCCCCCCAGTATACGAGCAGTACTTC
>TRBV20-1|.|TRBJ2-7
CSARLHEQYF
TGCAGTGCTAGACTCCACGAGCAGTACTTC
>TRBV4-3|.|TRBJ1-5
CASSQDFSLDSTDQPQHF
TGCGCCAGCAGCCAAGACTTCTCCTTGGACAGTACTGATCAGCCCCAGCATTTT
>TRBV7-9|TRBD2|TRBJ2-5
CASSLAPSGRSETQYF
TGTGCCAGCAGCTTAGCGCCTAGCGGGAGATCGGAGACCCAGTACTTC
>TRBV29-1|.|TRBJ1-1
CSADTNTEAFF
TGCAGCGCAGATACGAACACTGAAGCTTTCTTT
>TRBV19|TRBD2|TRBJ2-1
CASSIFSGRFSYNEQFF
TGTGCCAGTAGTATCTTTAGCGGGAGGTTCTCCTACAATGAGCAGTTCTTC
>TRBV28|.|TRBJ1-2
CASRNRDHYGYTF
TGTGCCAGCAGAAACAGGGATCACTATGGCTACACCTTC
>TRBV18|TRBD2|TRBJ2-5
CASSTLLAEETQYF
TGTGCCAGCTCCACCTTACTAGCGGAAGAGACCCAGTACTTC
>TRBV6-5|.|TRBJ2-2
CASSYVAGDTGELFF
TGTGCCAGCAGTTACGTGGCAGGGGACACCGGGGAGCTGTTTTTT
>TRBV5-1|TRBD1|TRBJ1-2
CASSLEVSLRRDRDNYGYTF
TGCGCCAGCAGCTTGGAGGTATCCCTGCGCCGGGACAGGGACAACTATGGCTACACCTTC
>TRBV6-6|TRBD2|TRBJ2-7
CASSKGLAGTYEQYF
TGTGCCAGCAGTAAGGGACTAGCGGGAACATACGAGCAGTACTTC
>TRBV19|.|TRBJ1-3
CASSFSGGHSGNTIYF
TGTGCCAGTAGTTTCTCGGGGGGTCACTCTGGAAACACCATATATTTT
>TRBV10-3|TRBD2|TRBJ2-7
CATSGGFYEQYF
TGCGCCACAAGCGGGGGGTTCTACGAGCAGTACTTC
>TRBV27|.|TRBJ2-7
CASRPPGSVAGEQYF
TGTGCCAGCAGACCCCCCGGCAGCGTGGCTGGCGAGCAGTACTTC
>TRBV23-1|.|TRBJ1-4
CASSQSPGPNEKLFF
TGCGCCAGCAGTCAATCCCCGGGTCCTAATGAAAAACTGTTTTTT
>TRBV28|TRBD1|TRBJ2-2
CASSPRGTGFTGELFF
TGTGCCAGCAGTCCCCGGGGGACAGGTTTTACCGGGGAGCTGTTTTTT
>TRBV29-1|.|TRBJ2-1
CSVVENEQFF
TGCAGCGTAGTGGAGAATGAGCAGTTCTTC
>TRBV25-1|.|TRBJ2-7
CASTAAGSKQYF
TGTGCCAGCACCGCAGCGGGCAGCAAGCAGTACTTC
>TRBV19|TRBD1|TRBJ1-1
CASSRGQGRNTEAFF
TGTGCCAGTAGTAGAGGACAGGGGCGGAACACTGAAGCTTTCTTT
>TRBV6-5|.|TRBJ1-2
CASSYSQGYRDGYTF
TGTGCCAGCAGTTACTCACAGGGTTATAGAGATGGCTACACCTTC
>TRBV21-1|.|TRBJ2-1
CASSKRVERVGSSYNEQFF
TGTGCCAGCAGCAAGCGGGTCGAGCGGGTAGGCAGCTCCTACAATGAGCAGTTCTTC
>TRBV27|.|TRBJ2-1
CASKIRGFRESYNEQFF
TGTGCCAGCAAAATCCGGGGGTTCCGGGAGTCCTACAATGAGCAGTTCTTC
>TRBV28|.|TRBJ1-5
CASSLGGGSQPQHF
TGTGCCAGCAGTCTCGGTGGGGGGAGCCAGCCCCAGCATTTT
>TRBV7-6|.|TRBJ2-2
CASSVSMGNTGELFF
TGTGCCAGCAGCGTTAGCATGGGGAACACCGGGGAGCTGTTTTTT
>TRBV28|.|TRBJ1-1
CASSWEGGAEAFF
TGTGCCAGCAGTTGGGAGGGGGGCGCTGAAGCTTTCTTT
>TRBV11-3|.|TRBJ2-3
CASSLEAEDTQYF
TGTGCCAGCAGCTTAGAAGCCGAAGATACGCAGTATTTT
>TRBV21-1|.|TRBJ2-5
CASSRPPGQGLRTQYF
TGTGCCAGCAGCAGACCGCCGGGACAGGGTCTCCGGACCCAGTACTTC
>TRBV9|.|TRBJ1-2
CASSVGGWGPGYGYTF
TGTGCCAGCAGCGTAGGAGGCTGGGGGCCCGGCTATGGCTACACCTTC
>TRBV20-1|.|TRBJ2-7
CSAQSGEQYF
TGCAGTGCCCAAAGCGGGGAGCAGTACTTC
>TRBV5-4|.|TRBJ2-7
CASSPAGPNSYEQYF
TGTGCCAGCAGCCCCGCGGGACCGAACTCCTACGAGCAGTACTTC
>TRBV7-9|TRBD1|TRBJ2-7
CASSLESGTGMYEQYF
TGTGCCAGCAGCTTGGAGTCCGGGACAGGAATGTACGAGCAGTACTTC
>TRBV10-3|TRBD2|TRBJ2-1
CAISESSSGGGIGEQFF
TGTGCCATCAGTGAGTCGAGCAGCGGGGGGGGTATCGGTGAGCAGTTCTTC
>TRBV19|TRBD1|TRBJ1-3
CASSFRGMAGNTIYF
TGTGCCAGTAGTTTCAGGGGGATGGCTGGAAACACCATATATTTT
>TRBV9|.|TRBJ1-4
CASSVGAGPTNEKLFF
TGTGCCAGCAGCGTAGGGGCAGGGCCGACTAATGAAAAACTGTTTTTT
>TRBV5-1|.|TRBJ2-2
CASSLDSVDGELFF
TGCGCCAGCAGCCTCGACTCCGTCGACGGGGAGCTGTTTTTT
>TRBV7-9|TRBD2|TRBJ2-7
CASSLLATAGGGEQYF
TGTGCCAGCAGCTTATTAGCTACCGCGGGAGGGGGGGAGCAGTACTTC
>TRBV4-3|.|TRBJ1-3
CASSQAISSGNTIYF
TGCGCCAGCAGCCAAGCTATAAGCTCTGGAAACACCATATATTTT